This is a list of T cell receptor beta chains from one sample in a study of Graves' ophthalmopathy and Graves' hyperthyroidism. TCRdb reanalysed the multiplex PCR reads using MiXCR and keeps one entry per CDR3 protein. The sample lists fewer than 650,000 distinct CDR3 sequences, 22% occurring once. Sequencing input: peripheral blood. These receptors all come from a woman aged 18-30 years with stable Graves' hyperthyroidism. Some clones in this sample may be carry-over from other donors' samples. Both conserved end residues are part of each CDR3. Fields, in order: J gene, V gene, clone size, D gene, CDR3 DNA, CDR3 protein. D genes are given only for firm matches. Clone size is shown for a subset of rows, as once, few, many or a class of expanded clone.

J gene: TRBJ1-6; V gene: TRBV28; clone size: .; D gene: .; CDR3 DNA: TGTGCCAGCAGGGAGGGGGGGGCCGAAATTTCACCCCTCCACTTT; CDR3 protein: CASREGGAEISPLHF
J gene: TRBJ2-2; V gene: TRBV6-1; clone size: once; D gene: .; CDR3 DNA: TGTGCCCAGGATACCGGAGGTTACACCGGGGAGCTGTTTTTT; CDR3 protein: CAQDTGGYTGELFF
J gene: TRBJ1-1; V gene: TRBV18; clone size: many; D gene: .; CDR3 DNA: TGTGCCAGCTCACGGAACAGGGACACTGAAGCTTTCTTT; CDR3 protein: CASSRNRDTEAFF
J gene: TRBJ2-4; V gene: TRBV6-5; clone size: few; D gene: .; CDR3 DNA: TGTGCCAGCAGTTCCAAGGGTTTTGGCAAAAACATTCAGTACTTC; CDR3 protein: CASSSKGFGKNIQYF
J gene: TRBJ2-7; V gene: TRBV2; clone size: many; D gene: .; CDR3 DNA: TGTGCCAGCAGTGTGGACAACTCCTACGAGCAGTACTTC; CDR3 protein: CASSVDNSYEQYF
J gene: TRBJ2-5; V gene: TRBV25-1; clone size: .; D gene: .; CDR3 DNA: TGTGCCAGCAGTGAATATAATCGGGGAGCAGAGACCCAGTACTTC; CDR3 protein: CASSEYNRGAETQYF
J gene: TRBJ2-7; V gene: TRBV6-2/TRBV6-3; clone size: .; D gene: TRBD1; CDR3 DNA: TGTGCCAGCAGTTATAGTAGGGGACAGGTCTACGAGCAGTGCTTC; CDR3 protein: CASSYSRGQVYEQCF
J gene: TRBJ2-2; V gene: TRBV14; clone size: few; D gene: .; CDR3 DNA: TGTGCCAGCAGCCAAGTGGGGCTAAACACCGGGGAGCTGTTTTTT; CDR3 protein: CASSQVGLNTGELFF
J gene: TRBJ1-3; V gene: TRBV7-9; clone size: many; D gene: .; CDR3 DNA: TGTGCCAGCAGCTTACCGGGTTCTGGAAACACCATATATTTT; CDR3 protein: CASSLPGSGNTIYF
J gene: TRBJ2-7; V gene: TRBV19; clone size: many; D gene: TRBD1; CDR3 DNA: TGTGCCAGTAGTACACGGGACAGGTACCCTGGAGGGCAGTACTTC; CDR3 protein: CASSTRDRYPGGQYF
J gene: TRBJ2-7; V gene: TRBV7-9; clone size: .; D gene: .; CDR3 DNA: TGTGCCAGCACCCTCGGGGCGGAGCCCTACGAGCAGTACTTC; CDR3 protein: CASTLGAEPYEQYF
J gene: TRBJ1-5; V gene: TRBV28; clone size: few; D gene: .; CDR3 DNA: TGTGCCAGCAGTTTGGGCCCCGTAGGAAGACTCAATCAGCCCCAGCATTTT; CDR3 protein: CASSLGPVGRLNQPQHF
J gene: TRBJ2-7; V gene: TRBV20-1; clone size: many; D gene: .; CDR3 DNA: TGCAGTGCTAGACAGGGATCGTTGCACGAGCAGTACTTC; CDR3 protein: CSARQGSLHEQYF
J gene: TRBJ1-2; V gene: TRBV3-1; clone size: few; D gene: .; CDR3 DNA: TGTGCCAGCAGCCAAGGTAGGGGGAAGCAGCACCACTTC; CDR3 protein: CASSQGRGKQHHF
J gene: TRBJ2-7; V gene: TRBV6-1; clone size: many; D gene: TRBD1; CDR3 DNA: TGTGCCAGCAGGGGGACAGGGACCTCTTACGAGCAGTACTTC; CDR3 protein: CASRGTGTSYEQYF
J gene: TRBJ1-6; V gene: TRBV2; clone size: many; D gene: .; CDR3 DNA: TGTGCCAGCTCTTTTCAGGAGCCGTCACCCCTCCACTTT; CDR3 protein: CASSFQEPSPLHF
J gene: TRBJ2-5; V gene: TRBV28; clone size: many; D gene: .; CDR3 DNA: TGTGCCAGCAGTCCTCAAGTATACCAAGAGACCCAGTACTTC; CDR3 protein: CASSPQVYQETQYF
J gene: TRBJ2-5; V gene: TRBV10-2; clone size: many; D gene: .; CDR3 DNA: TGCGCCAGCAGTGACCGGAGGGGGCAAGAGACCCAGTACTTC; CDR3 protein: CASSDRRGQETQYF
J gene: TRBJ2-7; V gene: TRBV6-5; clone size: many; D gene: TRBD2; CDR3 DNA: TGTGCCAGCAGTTACCGTTCTGGGACTAGCGTCGAGCAGTACTTC; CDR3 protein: CASSYRSGTSVEQYF
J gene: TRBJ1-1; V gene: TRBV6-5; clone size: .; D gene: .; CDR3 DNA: TGTGCCAGCAGTCTCTCGACAGGAGAGTTCACTGAAGCTTTCTTT; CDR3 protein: CASSLSTGEFTEAFF
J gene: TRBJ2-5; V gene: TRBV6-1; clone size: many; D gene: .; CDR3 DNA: TGTGCCAGCAGTGAAATAGGCCAAGAGACCCAGTACTTC; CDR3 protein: CASSEIGQETQYF
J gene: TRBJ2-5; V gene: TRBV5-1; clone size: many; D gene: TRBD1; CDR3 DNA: TGCGCCAGCAGCTTGGACAGGGGACAGACCCAGTACTTC; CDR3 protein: CASSLDRGQTQYF
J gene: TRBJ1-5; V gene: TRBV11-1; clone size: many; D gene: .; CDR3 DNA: TGTGCCAGCAGCTTAGGGGGCGGGGACCCTAGCAATCAGCCCCAGCATTTT; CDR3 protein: CASSLGGGDPSNQPQHF
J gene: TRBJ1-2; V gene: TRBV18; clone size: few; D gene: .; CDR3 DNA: TGTGCCAGCTCACCACCGGAATCCTATGGCTACACCTTC; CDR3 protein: CASSPPESYGYTF
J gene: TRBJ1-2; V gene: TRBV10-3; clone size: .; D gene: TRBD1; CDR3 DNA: TGTGCCATCACCCCGGACAGGAACTATGGCTACACCTTC; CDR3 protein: CAITPDRNYGYTF
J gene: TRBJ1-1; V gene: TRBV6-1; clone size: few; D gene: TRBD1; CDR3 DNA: TGTGCCAGCAAAAGAGGGCAGGGGGGCACTGAAGCTTTCTTT; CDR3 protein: CASKRGQGGTEAFF
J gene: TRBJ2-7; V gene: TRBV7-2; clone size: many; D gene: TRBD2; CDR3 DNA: TGTGCCAGCAGCTTAGCCCGGACTAGCGGGAGCTCCTACGAGCAGTACTTC; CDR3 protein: CASSLARTSGSSYEQYF